This T cell receptor beta chain was sequenced for a study of human T cells and chemical hapten exposure. A few counts support this clonotype. In TCRdb, the RACE reads were re-called with MiXCR into one record per CDR3 protein. This table holds around 330,000 distinct CDR3 sequences, over 5% found once. Time point given: pre-sensitization, week 0. The treatment is: therapeutic diphenylcyclopropenone sensitization with weekly scalp DPC. Germline V gene lookup returns CDR1 MNHEY and CDR2 SVGEGT. V lost 6 bases to trimming and J lost 0 bases; unmatched junction nucleotides: 5. The CDR3 is made up of 14 amino acids.

The material sequenced was whole blood, taken in connection with sensitization to the hapten diphenylcyclopropenone (DPC). This sequence originates from a woman aged 18 to 35 with alopecia areata. Some clones in this sample may be carry-over from other donors' samples. The chain couples TRBV6-2 or TRBV6-3 to TRBJ2-7; 7 bases are shared with TRBD1. CDR3 nucleotide sequence: TGTGCCAGCAGACCACAGGGGCGCTCCTACGAGCAGTACTTC. This gives the protein CASRPQGRSYEQYF.